Sequencing of this T cell receptor beta chain was carried out in a study of cytomegalovirus exposure and HLA in healthy donors. As for the study in general: The Caucasian-associated ancestry cluster held more than 80% of roughly 400 genotyped donors. Findings and caveats of the study: Donors were assumed by presence/absence analyses to have roughly uniform sequencing depth. Relative to the 666-donor mean, N-insertions were reportedly fewer in an Asian-associated ancestry cluster in a later analysis.

From germline, CDR1 is PRHDT and CDR2 FYEKMQ (reference sequence). With V trimmed by 0 bases and J by 3 bases, 5 bases remained unmatched. CDR3 length: 16 amino acids. A multiplex PCR was run with 60 Vbeta primers and 13 Jbeta primers. The data were produced by immunoSEQ multiplex PCR, yet TCRdb's version contains in-frame clones alone and is incomplete. The sample has approximately 100,000 clones, approximately 81% seen once. As for this clone: What it binds is not known.

The TCR comes from a female donor in good health and CMV-seropositive. The sequencing sample was made of PBMCs. This rearrangement joins TRBV13 to TRBJ2-3, with TRBD1 matching over 8 bases. CDR3 protein: CASSLGGQGATDTQYF. CDR3 bases: TGTGCCAGCAGCTTAGGGGGGCAGGGGGCGACAGATACGCAGTATTTT.